This TCR beta chain came from a study of neurological immune-mediated disorders. The germline CDR1 and CDR2 sequences are MNHNS and SASEGT. The V end lost 3 bases, the J end lost 4 bases, and 19 bases lay between the germline ends. The length of the CDR3 is 17 residues. TCRdb re-called the 5' RACE reads with MiXCR, one entry per CDR3 protein. The profile shows fewer than 40,000 distinct CDR3 sequences, about 14% of them singletons. In this sample, this clonotype turned up many times. Time point specified: technical triplicate 2. The chain links TRBV6-1 to TRBJ1-5; TRBD1 is a possible D gene (5 bases). Sequencing input: CD4+ T cells from blood. The TCR was taken from a female donor with HTLV-1-associated myelopathy (HAM/TSP). CDR3 amino acids: CASSDVRRRGGNQPQHF. CDR3 DNA: TGTGCCAGCAGTGACGTTAGACGCCGTGGGGGAAATCAGCCCCAGCATTTT.